This T cell receptor (beta chain) is drawn from a study of T cells in Graves' hyperthyroidism and ophthalmopathy. General study points: Prediction of ophthalmopathy progression came a median around 6.1 months pre-onset.

This CDR3 spans 14 amino acids. Germline assignment: CDR1 WNHNN and CDR2 SYGVQD (reference sequence). Regions amplified from RNA transcripts were the TCR beta CDR3 regions. RT-PCR in the first round (using the HTBI primer set) targeted the TCR CDR3. TCRdb re-derived calls from the multiplex PCR reads in MiXCR, one entry per CDR3 protein. The table records about 400,000 distinct CDR3 sequences, more than 12% of them present only once. A remark on this clonotype: The antigen is not known. Germline is not matched at one junction end, which may reflect a read error.

Uncontrolled infection, other autoimmune disease, pregnancy or lactation excluded patients. This sequence joins TRBV10-1 and TRBJ2-3, with a tentative D call TRBD1 (7 bases). Sequenced material: blood. The TCR originated in a woman aged 30 to 39 with Graves' hyperthyroidism. The CDR3 DNA sequence: TGCGCCAGCAGTGAAAGGCAGGGGGGAGATACGCGGTATTTT. This translates into CASSERQGGDTRYF.